The 10 T cell receptor beta chains reported below all come from one sample, sequenced in a study of response to subunit inactivated influenza vaccine. Each CDR3 protein gets one entry after TCRdb re-called the RT-PCR reads with MiXCR. The sample carries approximately 680,000 distinct CDR3 sequences, around 14% recorded once. Sequencing used PBMCs from blood, obtained 11 to 12 days after vaccination. All receptors derive from a man aged 50-60 years who received an inactivated influenza vaccine.

This clonotype was found a few times. The chain combines TRBV5-4 with TRBJ2-3; D might be TRBD1 (6 bases). The V gene's germline CDR1 is SGHNT and CDR2 YYREEE (reference sequence). The CDR3 loop spans 15 amino acids. Deletions cut 1 base from V and 5 bases from J, with 14 bases between. The CDR3 DNA follows: TGTGCCAGCAGCTTGTATACAGGGAAACTAGATACGCAGTATTTT. Its translation is CASSLYTGKLDTQYF.

The V gene is TRBV4-1, the J gene TRBJ2-7; 11 nucleotides agree with TRBD1. V shed 4 bases and J 5 bases; nucleotides not matched to a gene: 10. The CDR3 extends over 16 amino acids. From germline, CDR1 is MGHRA and CDR2 YSYEKL. The CDR3 spells CASSPLPGQGANEQYF. CDR3 in DNA: TGCGCCAGCAGCCCGCTCCCAGGACAGGGGGCTAACGAGCAGTACTTC.

J is TRBJ2-1 and V is TRBV6-5; D remains ambiguous. Germline assignment: CDR1 MNHEY and CDR2 SVGAGI. Trimming pared 0 bases from V and 5 bases from J, leaving 5 bases between. CDR3 length equals 13 residues. CDR3 amino acids: CASSYSDHNEQFF. The CDR3 coding sequence is TGTGCCAGCAGTTACTCCGACCACAATGAGCAGTTCTTC.

This clonotype was seen at least ten times. One end of the junction varies from germline; a read error may be responsible. The rearrangement links TRBV5-1 to TRBJ2-7; D unclear. This CDR3 comprises 14 residues. Germline V gives CDR1 SGHRS, CDR2 YFSETQ. CDR3 protein: CASSLLDRTYEQYF. The CDR3 DNA reads TGTGCCAGCAGCCTATTGGACCGAACCTACGAGCAGTACTTC. Full variable domain (rest looked up from reference TRBV5-1 and TRBJ2-7): KAGVTQTPRYLIKTRGQQVTLSCSPISGHRSVSWYQQTPGQGLQFLFEYFSETQRNKGNFPGRFSGRQFSNSRSEMNVSTLELGDSALYLCASSLLDRTYEQYFGPGTRLTVT.

The J gene is TRBJ2-1, the V gene TRBV15, with D unresolved. V was cut by 0 bases and J by 7 bases, with 16 bases left in between. The CDR3 covers 16 residues. The germline CDR1 and CDR2 sequences are LNHNV and YYDKDF (reference sequence). The CDR3 coding sequence is TGTGCCACCAGCAGAGAGGTTCTGGGCCCCATGAATGAGCAGTTCTTC. It yields the protein CATSREVLGPMNEQFF.

This clonotype was seen at least ten times. The chain couples TRBV7-2 to TRBJ2-7, with 7 bases fitting TRBD2. V shed 5 bases and J 3 bases; nucleotides not matched to a gene: 1. Looked up from germline, CDR1 is SGHTA and CDR2 is FQGNSA. The length of the CDR3 is 12 residues. The CDR3 region has the DNA TGTGCCAGCAGCCGGGGGGACTACGAGCAGTACTTC. This encodes CASSRGDYEQYF.

This sequence joins TRBV25-1 and TRBJ2-1; 7 nucleotides line up with TRBD2. This CDR3 spans 14 amino acids. Germline trimming cut 3 bases from V and 6 bases from J; bases unmatched to any gene: 5. CDR1 and CDR2 from the germline V gene are MGHDK and SYGVNS. CDR3 in amino acids: CASSDSRTSNEQFF. In DNA, the CDR3 is TGTGCCAGCAGTGATAGCAGGACTAGCAATGAGCAGTTCTTC.

The J gene is TRBJ2-1, the V gene TRBV7-2, with D hard to call. V lost 5 bases, J lost 7 bases, and 12 bases lay in between. The CDR3 has 13 residues. Per germline, CDR1 SGHTA and CDR2 FQGNSA. This CDR3 reads CASSTNTRNEQFF. CDR3 DNA: TGTGCCAGCAGCACGAACACCAGGAATGAGCAGTTCTTC.

This clonotype was observed many times. The chain has TRBV20-1 and TRBJ1-2; 10 nucleotides line up with TRBD1. V trimming: 5 bases; J trimming: 14 bases; junction bases outside the gene matches: 8. Germline assignment: CDR1 DFQATT and CDR2 SNEGSKA (reference sequence). This CDR3 contains 11 residues. CDR3 region: CSAPKTGGETF. The CDR3 DNA is TGCAGTGCTCCCAAGACAGGGGGCGAGACCTTC.

The sample holds many counts of this clonotype. The CDR3, as DNA: TGTGCCAGCAGTTACTTGGTGGTGGGGAACAATGAGCAGTTCTTC. This encodes CASSYLVVGNNEQFF. The gene calls are TRBV6-5 and TRBJ2-1; D is undetermined. The germline V gene encodes CDR1 MNHEY and CDR2 SVGAGI. This CDR3 spans 15 amino acids. V lost 1 base to trimming and J lost 5 bases, with 12 bases between them.